The clone carrying this T cell receptor beta chain was seen a handful of times. The limits of the CDR3 on the DNA are not certain, so only TCRdb's listed CDR3 is given. The data originate from a study of blood T cell repertoires in COVID-19. Assay: immunoSEQ multiplex PCR; the TCRdb copy retains only in-frame clones and omits some. This sample has a few hundred thousand clones, with almost 90% found just once. The CDR3 is made up of 14 amino acids, end residues included. Germline CDR1 reads LNHDA; CDR2 reads SQIVND (reference sequence). Material for sequencing was PBMCs or T cells enriched from blood (not recorded which). The TCR originated in a woman in her twenties or thirties who had been exposed to COVID-19. This chain joins TRBV19 and TRBJ1-6; TRBD1 is the table's D call and was not checked against the DNA. CDR3 in amino acids: CASTSDRVNSPLHF.